Presented here are 8 T cell receptor beta chains from one specimen sequenced in a study of T cells in Graves' hyperthyroidism and ophthalmopathy. TCR beta CDR3 sequences were amplified from RNA transcripts. A set of HTBI primers served as the primers for a first-round RT-PCR of the TCR CDR3. TCRdb recomputed calls from the multiplex PCR reads with MiXCR, one row per CDR3 protein. This table holds some 770,000 distinct CDR3 sequences, about a sixth found once. The sample consisted of blood. The source is a man aged 18 to 30 with Graves' hyperthyroidism.

This clonotype was detected many times. The rearrangement links TRBV28 to TRBJ1-2; D is possibly TRBD1 (5 bases). The V gene lost 2 bases and the J gene lost 3 bases, with 13 bases spanning the gap. The CDR3 has 15 residues. CDR1 and CDR2 (germline): MDHEN, SYDVKM. CDR3 bases: TGTGCCAGCAGTTTAGATCGGGGGATTTACTATGGCTACACCTTC. The encoded protein is CASSLDRGIYYGYTF.

This clonotype appeared many times. The J gene is TRBJ2-7, the V gene TRBV2; D is possibly TRBD2 (5 bases). The length of the CDR3 is 15 residues. V was cut by 7 bases and J by 5 bases, with 21 bases left in between. CDR1 and CDR2 (germline): SNHLY, FYNNEI. As DNA, the CDR3 is TGTGCCAGCACCCCCGGTGGTAGGGAGTCCCACGAGCAGTACTTC. Translation gives CASTPGGRESHEQYF. Filled out from reference TRBV2 and TRBJ2-7, the complete variable domain reads EPEVTQTPSHQVTQMGQEVILRCVPISNHLYFYWYRQILGQKVEFLVSFYNNEISEKSEIFDDQFSVERPDGSNFTLKIRSTKLEDSAMYFCASTPGGRESHEQYFGPGTRLTVT.

This clonotype was counted many times. The chain has TRBV6-2 or TRBV6-3 and TRBJ2-2; possibly TRBD1 for D (6 bases). Deletions cut 3 bases from V and 1 base from J, with 12 bases between. Germline lookup yields CDR1 MNHEY and CDR2 SVGEGT. CDR3 size: 16 residues. CDR3 protein: CASSYDHRVNTGELFF. The CDR3 DNA reads as TGTGCCAGCAGTTATGATCACAGGGTGAACACCGGGGAGCTGTTTTTT.

This clonotype was observed at least ten times. The chain employs TRBV29-1 and TRBJ2-3; TRBD2 matches 8 bases. CDR1 SQVTM and CDR2 ANQGSEA come from the germline V gene. This CDR3 has 15 residues. Unmatched junction bases numbered 12, after V lost 6 bases and J lost 4 bases. The chain's CDR3 is CSVVGAGGFADTQYF. Here the CDR3 DNA reads TGCAGCGTGGTCGGGGCGGGAGGCTTCGCAGATACGCAGTATTTT.

This chain connects TRBV20-1 to TRBJ2-7; 13 bases line up with TRBD2. The germline V gene encodes CDR1 DFQATT and CDR2 SNEGSKA (reference sequence). The CDR3 is 15 amino acids. V was clipped by 4 bases and J by 4 bases; unmatched bases: 7. This chain's CDR3 is CSATTSGRTFYEQYF. The CDR3 nucleotides read TGCAGTGCTACGACTAGCGGGAGGACCTTTTACGAGCAGTACTTC.

The rearrangement links TRBV7-9 to TRBJ2-1; 9 bases map to TRBD2. V lost 1 base and J lost 9; bases outside the gene matches: 13. CDR1 is SEHNR and CDR2 is FQNEAQ in the germline V gene (reference sequence). The CDR3 runs 17 residues. The CDR3 bases are TGTGCCAGCAGCTTAGTTGCGACTAGCGGAGCCTGGGGTGAGCAGTTCTTC. Encoded protein: CASSLVATSGAWGEQFF.

This chain connects TRBV4-3 to TRBJ2-7; 14 nucleotides match TRBD2. The CDR3 contains 16 residues. V was clipped by 3 bases and J by 5 bases; unmatched bases: 6. Germline lookup yields CDR1 LGHNA and CDR2 YSLEER. The CDR3 bases are TGCGCCAGCAGCCACACCCGGACTAGCGGGAGGAACGAGCAGTACTTC. It is translated as CASSHTRTSGRNEQYF.

The chain has TRBV30 and TRBJ2-3, with TRBD1 matching 9 bases. Looked up from germline, CDR1 is GTSNPN and CDR2 is SVGIG (reference sequence). Trimming removed 6 bases from V and 1 base from J; junction bases left unmatched: 8. CDR3 length: 15 residues. In DNA form, the CDR3 reads TGTGCCTGCCGATTCCGGGACAGGGGCACAGATACGCAGTATTTT. It translates to CACRFRDRGTDTQYF.